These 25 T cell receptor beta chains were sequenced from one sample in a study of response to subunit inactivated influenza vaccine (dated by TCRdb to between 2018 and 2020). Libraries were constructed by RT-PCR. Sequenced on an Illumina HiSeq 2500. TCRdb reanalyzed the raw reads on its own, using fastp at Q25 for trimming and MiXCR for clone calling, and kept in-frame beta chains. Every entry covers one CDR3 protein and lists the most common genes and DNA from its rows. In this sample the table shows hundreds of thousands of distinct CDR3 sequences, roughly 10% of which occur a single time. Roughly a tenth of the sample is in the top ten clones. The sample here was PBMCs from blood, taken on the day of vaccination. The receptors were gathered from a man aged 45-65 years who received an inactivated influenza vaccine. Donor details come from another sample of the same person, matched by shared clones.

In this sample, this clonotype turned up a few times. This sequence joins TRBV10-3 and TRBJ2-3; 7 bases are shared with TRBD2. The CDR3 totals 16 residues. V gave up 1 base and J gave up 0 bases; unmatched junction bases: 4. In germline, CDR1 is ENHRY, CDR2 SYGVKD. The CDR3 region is CAISEFTSVSTDTQYF. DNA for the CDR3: TGTGCCATCAGTGAGTTCACTAGCGTTAGCACAGATACGCAGTATTTT.

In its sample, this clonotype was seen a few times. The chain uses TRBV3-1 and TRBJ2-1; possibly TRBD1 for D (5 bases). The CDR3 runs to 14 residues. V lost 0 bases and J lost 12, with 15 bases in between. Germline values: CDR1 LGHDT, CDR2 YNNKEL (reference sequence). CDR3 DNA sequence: TGTGCCAGCAGCCAAGATGTAGGGGTCCCGAGGCAGTTCTTC. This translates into CASSQDVGVPRQFF.

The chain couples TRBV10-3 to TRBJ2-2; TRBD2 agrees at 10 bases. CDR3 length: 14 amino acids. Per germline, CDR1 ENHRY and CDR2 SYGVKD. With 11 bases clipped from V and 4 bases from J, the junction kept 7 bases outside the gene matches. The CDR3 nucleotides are TGTGCCTCCGCAGCGGGAGGGCCCACCGGGGAGCTGTTTTTT. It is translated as CASAAGGPTGELFF.

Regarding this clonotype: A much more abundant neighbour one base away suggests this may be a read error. CDR3 residues: CASSQTSGLWDTEYF. The CDR3, as DNA: TGTGCCAGCAGCCAGACTAGCGGACTCTGGGATACGGAGTATTTT. This chain uses TRBV14 with TRBJ2-3; 9 nucleotides align to TRBD2. The CDR3 has 15 residues. From germline, CDR1 is SGHDN and CDR2 FVKESK.

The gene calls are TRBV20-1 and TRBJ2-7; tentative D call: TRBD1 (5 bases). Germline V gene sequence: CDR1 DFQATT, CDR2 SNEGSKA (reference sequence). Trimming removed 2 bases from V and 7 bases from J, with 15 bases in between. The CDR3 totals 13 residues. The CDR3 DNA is TGCAGTGCTAGAAGGGGTCCAGACGGGGAGCAGTACTTC. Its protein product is CSARRGPDGEQYF.

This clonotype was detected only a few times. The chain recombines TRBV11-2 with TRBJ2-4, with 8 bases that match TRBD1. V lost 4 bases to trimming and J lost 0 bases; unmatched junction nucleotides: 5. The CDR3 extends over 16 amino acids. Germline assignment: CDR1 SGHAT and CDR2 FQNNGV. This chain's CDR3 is CASSSQGGLAKNIQYF. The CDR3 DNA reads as TGTGCCAGCAGCTCACAGGGGGGCCTAGCCAAAAACATTCAGTACTTC.

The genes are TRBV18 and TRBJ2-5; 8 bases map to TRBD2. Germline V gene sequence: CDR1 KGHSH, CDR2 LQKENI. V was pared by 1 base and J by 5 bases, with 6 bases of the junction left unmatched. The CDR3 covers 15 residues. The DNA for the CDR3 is TGTGCCAGCTCACCACGTAGTAGCGGGACTGAGACCCAGTACTTC. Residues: CASSPRSSGTETQYF.

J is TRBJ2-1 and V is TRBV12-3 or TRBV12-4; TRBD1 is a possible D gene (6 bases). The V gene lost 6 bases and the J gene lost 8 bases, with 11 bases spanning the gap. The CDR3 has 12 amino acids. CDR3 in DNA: TGTGCCAGCAGCACCAAGGGGGATGAGCAGTTCTTC. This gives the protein CASSTKGDEQFF.

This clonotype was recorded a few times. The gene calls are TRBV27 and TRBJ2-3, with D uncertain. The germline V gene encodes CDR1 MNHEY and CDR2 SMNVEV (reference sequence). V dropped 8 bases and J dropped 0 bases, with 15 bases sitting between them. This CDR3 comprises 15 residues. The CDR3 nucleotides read TGTGCCAGCGGACCCACGACGATCAGCACAGATACGCAGTATTTT. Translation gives CASGPTTISTDTQYF.

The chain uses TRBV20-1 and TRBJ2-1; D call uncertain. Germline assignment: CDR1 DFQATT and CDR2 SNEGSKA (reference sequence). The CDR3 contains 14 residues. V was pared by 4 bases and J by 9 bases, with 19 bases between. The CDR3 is CSAIVGLYGGEQFF. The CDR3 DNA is TGCAGTGCTATAGTAGGATTGTATGGTGGTGAGCAGTTCTTC.

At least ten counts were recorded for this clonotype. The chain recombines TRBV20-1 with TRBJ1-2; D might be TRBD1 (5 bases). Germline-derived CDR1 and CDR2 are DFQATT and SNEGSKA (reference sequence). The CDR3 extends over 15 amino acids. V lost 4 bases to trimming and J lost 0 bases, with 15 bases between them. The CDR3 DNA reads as TGCAGTGCTAAGGGACGTGTTGTGTCTAACTATGGCTACACCTTC. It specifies CSAKGRVVSNYGYTF.

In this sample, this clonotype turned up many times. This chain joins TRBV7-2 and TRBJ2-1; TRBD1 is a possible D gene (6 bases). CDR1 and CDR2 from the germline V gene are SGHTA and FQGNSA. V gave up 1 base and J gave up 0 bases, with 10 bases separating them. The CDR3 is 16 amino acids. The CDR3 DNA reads TGTGCCAGCAGCTTAGTGTCGGACAGCTCCTACAATGAGCAGTTCTTC. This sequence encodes CASSLVSDSSYNEQFF.

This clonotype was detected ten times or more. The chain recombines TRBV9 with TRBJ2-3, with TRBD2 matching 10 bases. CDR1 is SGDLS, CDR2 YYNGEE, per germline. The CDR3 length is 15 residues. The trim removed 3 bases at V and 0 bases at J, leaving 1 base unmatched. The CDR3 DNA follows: TGTGCCAGCAGCGCGACTAGCGGGAGCACAGATACGCAGTATTTT. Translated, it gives CASSATSGSTDTQYF.

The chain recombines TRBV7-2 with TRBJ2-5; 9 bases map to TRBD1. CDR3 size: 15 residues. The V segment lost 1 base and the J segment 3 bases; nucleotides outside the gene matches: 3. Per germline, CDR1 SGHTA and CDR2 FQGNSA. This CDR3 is CASSLGGTGKETQYF. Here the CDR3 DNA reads TGTGCCAGCAGCTTAGGGGGGACAGGGAAAGAGACCCAGTACTTC. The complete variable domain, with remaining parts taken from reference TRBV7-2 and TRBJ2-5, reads GAGVSQSPSNKVTEKGKDVELRCDPISGHTALYWYRQSLGQGLEFLIYFQGNSAPDKSGLPSDRFSAERTGGSVSTLTIQRTQQEDSAVYLCASSLGGTGKETQYFGPGTRLLVL.

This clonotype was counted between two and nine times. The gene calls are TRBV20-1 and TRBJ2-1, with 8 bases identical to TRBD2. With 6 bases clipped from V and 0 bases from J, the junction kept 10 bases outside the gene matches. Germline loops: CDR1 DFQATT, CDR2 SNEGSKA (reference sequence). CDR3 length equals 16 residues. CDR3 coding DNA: TGCAGTGCCGAGGGAGCACTAGCGGACTCCTACAATGAGCAGTTCTTC. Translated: CSAEGALADSYNEQFF.

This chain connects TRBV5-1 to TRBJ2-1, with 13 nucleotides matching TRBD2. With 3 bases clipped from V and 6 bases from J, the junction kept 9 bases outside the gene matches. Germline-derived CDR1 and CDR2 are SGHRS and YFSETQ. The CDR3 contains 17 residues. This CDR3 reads CASSSLQLAGGRNEQFF. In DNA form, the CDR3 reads TGCGCCAGCAGCTCCCTCCAACTAGCGGGAGGGCGCAATGAGCAGTTCTTC.

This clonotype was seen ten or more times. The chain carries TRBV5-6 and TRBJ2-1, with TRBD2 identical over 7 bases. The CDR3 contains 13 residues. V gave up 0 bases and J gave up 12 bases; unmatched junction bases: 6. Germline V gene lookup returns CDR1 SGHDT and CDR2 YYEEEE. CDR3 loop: CASSLAALALQFF. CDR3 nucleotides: TGTGCCAGCAGCTTGGCCGCACTAGCGTTGCAGTTCTTC. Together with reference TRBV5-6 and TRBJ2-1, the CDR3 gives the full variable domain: DAGVTQSPTHLIKTRGQQVTLRCSPKSGHDTVSWYQQALGQGPQFIFQYYEEEERQRGNFPDRFSGHQFPNYSSELNVNALLLGDSALYLCASSLAALALQFFGPGTRLTVL.

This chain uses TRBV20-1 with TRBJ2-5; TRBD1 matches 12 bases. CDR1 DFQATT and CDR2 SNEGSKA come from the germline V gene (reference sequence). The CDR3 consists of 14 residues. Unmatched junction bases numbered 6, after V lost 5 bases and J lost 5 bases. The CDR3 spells CSAAPGTGGETQYF. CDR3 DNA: TGCAGTGCTGCCCCCGGGACAGGGGGCGAGACCCAGTACTTC.

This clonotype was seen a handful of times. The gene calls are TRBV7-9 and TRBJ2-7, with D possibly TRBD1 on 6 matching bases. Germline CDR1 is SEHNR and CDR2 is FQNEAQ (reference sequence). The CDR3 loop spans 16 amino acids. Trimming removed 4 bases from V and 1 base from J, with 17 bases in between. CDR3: CASSSLVTGNSYEQYF. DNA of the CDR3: TGTGCCAGCAGCTCCCTTGTAACAGGGAATTCCTACGAGCAGTACTTC. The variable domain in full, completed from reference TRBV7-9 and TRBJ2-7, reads DTGVSQNPRHKITKRGQNVTFRCDPISEHNRLYWYRQTLGQGPEFLTYFQNEAQLEKSRLLSDRFSAERPKGSFSTLEIQRTEQGDSAMYLCASSSLVTGNSYEQYFGPGTRLTVT.

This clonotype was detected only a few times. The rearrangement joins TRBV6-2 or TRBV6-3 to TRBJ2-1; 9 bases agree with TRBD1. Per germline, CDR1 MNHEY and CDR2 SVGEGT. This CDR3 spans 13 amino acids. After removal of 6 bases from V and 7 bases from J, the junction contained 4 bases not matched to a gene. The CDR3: CASSGTGRNEQFF. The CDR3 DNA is TGTGCCAGCAGCGGGACAGGGAGAAATGAGCAGTTCTTC.

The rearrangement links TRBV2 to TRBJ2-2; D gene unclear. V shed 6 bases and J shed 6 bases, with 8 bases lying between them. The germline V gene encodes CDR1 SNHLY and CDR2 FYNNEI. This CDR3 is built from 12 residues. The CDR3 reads CASSQLAGELFF. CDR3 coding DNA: TGTGCCAGCAGCCAACTCGCCGGGGAGCTGTTTTTT. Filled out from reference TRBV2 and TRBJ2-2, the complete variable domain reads EPEVTQTPSHQVTQMGQEVILRCVPISNHLYFYWYRQILGQKVEFLVSFYNNEISEKSEIFDDQFSVERPDGSNFTLKIRSTKLEDSAMYFCASSQLAGELFFGEGSRLTVL.

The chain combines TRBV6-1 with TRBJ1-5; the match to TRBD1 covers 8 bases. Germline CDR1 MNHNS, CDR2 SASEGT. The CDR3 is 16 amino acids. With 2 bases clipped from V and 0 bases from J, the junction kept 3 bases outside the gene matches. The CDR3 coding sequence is TGTGCCAGCAGTGAAACAGGGGGGCTTAGCAATCAGCCCCAGCATTTT. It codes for CASSETGGLSNQPQHF.

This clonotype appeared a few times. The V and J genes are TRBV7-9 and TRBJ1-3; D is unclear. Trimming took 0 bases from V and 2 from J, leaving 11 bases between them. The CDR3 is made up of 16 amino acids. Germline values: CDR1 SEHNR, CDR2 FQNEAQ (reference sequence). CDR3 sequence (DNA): TGTGCCAGCAGCTTAGCGGCAAGGGTGACTGGAAACACCATATATTTT. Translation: CASSLAARVTGNTIYF.

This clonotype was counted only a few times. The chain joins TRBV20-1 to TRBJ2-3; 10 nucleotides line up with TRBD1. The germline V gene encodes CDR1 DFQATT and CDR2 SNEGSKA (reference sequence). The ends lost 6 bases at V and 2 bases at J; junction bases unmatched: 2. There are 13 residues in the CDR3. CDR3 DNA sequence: TGCAGTGCACGACAGGGGGCCACAGATACGCAGTATTTT. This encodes CSARQGATDTQYF.

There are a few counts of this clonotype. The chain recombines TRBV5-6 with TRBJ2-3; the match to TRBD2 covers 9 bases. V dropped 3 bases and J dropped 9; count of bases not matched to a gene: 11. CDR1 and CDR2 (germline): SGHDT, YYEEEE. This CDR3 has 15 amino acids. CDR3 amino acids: CASSSAGGPIGTQYF. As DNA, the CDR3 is TGTGCCAGCAGCTCTGCGGGGGGGCCGATAGGAACGCAGTATTTT.